Presented here are 15 T cell receptor beta chains from one specimen sequenced in a study of STAT3 mutations in large granular lymphocyte leukemia. General observations from the study: At least one immunodominant TCR beta clonotype appeared in every T-cell large granular lymphocyte leukemia patient.

Data came from immunoSEQ multiplex PCR; TCRdb stores just in-frame clones and leaves some out. Of several thousand clones in the sample, 70% to 90% are singletons; the top ten hold approximately 78%. These TCRs' antigens remain unknown. Sequenced material: peripheral blood mononuclear cells. These receptors were obtained from a man older than 75 with T-cell large granular lymphocyte leukemia. Some clones in this sample may be carry-over from other donors' samples.

The chain uses TRBV30 and TRBJ1-1; D is uncertain. Trimming shortened V by 5 bases and J by 1 base, and 2 bases separated the two germline ends. The germline CDR1 and CDR2 sequences are GTSNPN and SVGIG (reference sequence). The CDR3 runs 10 residues. CDR3 loop: CAWGNTEAFF. CDR3 in DNA: TGTGCCTGGGGGAACACTGAAGCTTTCTTT. The whole variable domain, filled in from reference TRBV30 and TRBJ1-1, reads SQTIHQWPATLVQPVGSPLSLECTVEGTSNPNLYWYRQAAGRGLQLLFYSVGIGQISSEVPQNLSASRPQDRQFILSSKKLLLSDSGFYLCAWGNTEAFFGQGTRLTVV.

CDR3 nucleotide sequence: TGTGCCAGCAGCAGGCAGAGTAGCACTGAAGCTTTCTTT. It is translated as CASSRQSSTEAFF. The gene calls are TRBV7-9 and TRBJ1-1; D call uncertain. The germline V and J ends were trimmed by 5 bases and 4 bases, with 11 bases remaining between them. CDR1 is SEHNR and CDR2 is FQNEAQ in the germline V gene (reference sequence). The CDR3 sequence is 13 residues long.

J is TRBJ2-5 and V is TRBV5-6; 9 positions agree with TRBD1. In germline, CDR1 is SGHDT, CDR2 YYEEEE. V gave up 4 bases and J gave up 1 base; unmatched junction bases: 5. CDR3 size: 15 residues. DNA of the CDR3: TGTGCCAGCAGCCCCGGACAGGGGCGCCAAGAGACCCAGTACTTC. Protein sequence: CASSPGQGRQETQYF.

The chain carries TRBV5-1 and TRBJ2-2; D assignment may be TRBD1 or TRBD2 (5 bases each). V was clipped by 1 base and J by 3 bases, with 22 bases between them. The germline CDR1 and CDR2 sequences are SGHRS and YFSETQ. The CDR3 is 19 amino acids. The CDR3 reads CASSLWSGMGVSDTGELFF. As DNA, the CDR3 is TGCGCCAGCAGCTTGTGGTCAGGGATGGGAGTTTCCGACACCGGGGAGCTGTTTTTT.

This chain connects TRBV27 to TRBJ2-7; 7 bases match TRBD1. The germline CDR1 and CDR2 sequences are MNHEY and SMNVEV (reference sequence). This CDR3 is built from 14 residues. V shed 4 bases, J shed 5 bases, and the junction held 8 bases outside the gene matches. The CDR3 is CASSSYRGSNEQYF. Here the CDR3 DNA reads TGTGCCAGCAGTTCCTACAGGGGTTCTAACGAGCAGTACTTC.

The gene calls are TRBV7-2 and TRBJ1-1, with a weak D call TRBD1 (6 bases). Trimming pared 5 bases from V and 1 base from J, leaving 14 bases between. Germline CDR1 and CDR2: SGHTA and FQGNSA. This CDR3 is built from 15 residues. The CDR3 DNA sequence: TGTGCCAGCAGCCTCGACAGGACCCGGAACACTGAAGCTTTCTTT. This gives the protein CASSLDRTRNTEAFF.

The chain combines TRBV4-1 with TRBJ1-1, with D hard to call. Germline CDR1 reads MGHRA; CDR2 reads YSYEKL. V lost 1 base to trimming and J lost 4 bases, with 7 bases between them. The CDR3 has 13 amino acids. The CDR3 bases are TGCGCCAGCAGCCAAGTGACGGGCACTGAAGCTTTCTTT. Encoded protein: CASSQVTGTEAFF.

The rearrangement uses TRBV2 and TRBJ2-1, with TRBD1 matching 7 bases. CDR1 is SNHLY and CDR2 is FYNNEI in the germline V gene. There are 13 residues in the CDR3. Trimming took 6 bases from V and 9 from J; bases not matched to a gene: 8. DNA of the CDR3: TGTGCCAGCAGAACAGGGGAGAGGCCTGAGCAGTTCTTC. Amino acids: CASRTGERPEQFF. Full variable domain (rest looked up from reference TRBV2 and TRBJ2-1): EPEVTQTPSHQVTQMGQEVILRCVPISNHLYFYWYRQILGQKVEFLVSFYNNEISEKSEIFDDQFSVERPDGSNFTLKIRSTKLEDSAMYFCASRTGERPEQFFGPGTRLTVL.

The chain employs TRBV30 and TRBJ1-1; D unresolved. CDR3 length equals 12 residues. V lost 8 bases, J lost 5 bases, and 15 bases lay in between. CDR1 GTSNPN and CDR2 SVGIG come from the germline V gene (reference sequence). The CDR3 is CALWFPRTEAFF. For the CDR3, the DNA is TGTGCCCTCTGGTTCCCAAGGACTGAAGCTTTCTTT.

For the CDR3, the DNA is TGTGCCAGCAGCGTGGACAGGGGGTACCAAGAGACCCAGTACTTC. It translates to CASSVDRGYQETQYF. The chain recombines TRBV7-8 with TRBJ2-5, with 10 bases lining up with TRBD1. The CDR3 contains 15 residues. The V gene end was trimmed by 5 bases and the J gene end by 0 bases; junction bases not matched to a gene: 3. CDR1 SGHVS and CDR2 FQNEAQ come from the germline V gene.

J is TRBJ2-2 and V is TRBV6-6, with TRBD1 matching over 8 bases. V dropped 5 bases and J dropped 4; count of bases not matched to a gene: 3. Germline CDR1 MNHNY, CDR2 SVGAGI (reference sequence). This CDR3 has 14 residues. CDR3 nucleotides: TGTGCCAGCAGTGGACAGGGCTCCACCGGGGAGCTGTTTTTT. Translated, it gives CASSGQGSTGELFF.

The chain employs TRBV30 and TRBJ2-5; D not certain. The germline V gene encodes CDR1 GTSNPN and CDR2 SVGIG (reference sequence). The V end was cut by 7 bases, the J end by 0 bases, with 15 bases between. The CDR3 totals 14 residues. CDR3 in amino acids: CASQKVGHQETQYF. As DNA, the CDR3 is TGTGCCTCGCAAAAGGTGGGTCACCAAGAGACCCAGTACTTC. Full variable domain (missing parts from reference TRBV30 and TRBJ2-5): SQTIHQWPATLVQPVGSPLSLECTVEGTSNPNLYWYRQAAGRGLQLLFYSVGIGQISSEVPQNLSASRPQDRQFILSSKKLLLSDSGFYLCASQKVGHQETQYFGPGTRLLVL.

The CDR3 is CASSTAGTGRNYGYTF. The CDR3 DNA reads as TGTGCCAGCAGTACTGCCGGTACGGGGCGTAACTATGGCTACACCTTC. The V and J genes are TRBV5-4 and TRBJ1-2; D might be TRBD1 (5 bases). This CDR3 is built from 16 residues. Looked up from germline, CDR1 is SGHNT and CDR2 is YYREEE (reference sequence). V was trimmed by 5 bases and J by 1 base, leaving 18 bases between them. The entire variable domain, with the rest obtained from reference TRBV5-4 and TRBJ1-2, is as follows: ETGVTQSPTHLIKTRGQQVTLRCSSQSGHNTVSWYQQALGQGPQFIFQYYREEENGRGNFPPRFSGLQFPNYSSELNVNALELDDSALYLCASSTAGTGRNYGYTFGSGTRLTVV.

The chain employs TRBV4-2 and TRBJ2-5; 10 positions agree with TRBD2. Germline loops: CDR1 LGHNA, CDR2 YNFKEQ. Germline trimming cut 4 bases from V and 5 bases from J; bases unmatched to any gene: 7. CDR3 length equals 15 residues. CDR3 region: CASSRSSGGGETQYF. The CDR3 DNA follows: TGTGCCAGCAGCCGTTCTAGCGGGGGTGGGGAGACCCAGTACTTC.

The chain has TRBV6-5 and TRBJ2-7; possibly TRBD1 for D (6 bases). From germline, CDR1 is MNHEY and CDR2 SVGAGI. V lost 2 bases and J 6 bases, leaving 11 bases between the germline ends. The CDR3 spans 13 residues. CDR3 DNA sequence: TGTGCCAGCAGTTACACAACAGGGCCCGAGCAGTACTTC. Its translation is CASSYTTGPEQYF.